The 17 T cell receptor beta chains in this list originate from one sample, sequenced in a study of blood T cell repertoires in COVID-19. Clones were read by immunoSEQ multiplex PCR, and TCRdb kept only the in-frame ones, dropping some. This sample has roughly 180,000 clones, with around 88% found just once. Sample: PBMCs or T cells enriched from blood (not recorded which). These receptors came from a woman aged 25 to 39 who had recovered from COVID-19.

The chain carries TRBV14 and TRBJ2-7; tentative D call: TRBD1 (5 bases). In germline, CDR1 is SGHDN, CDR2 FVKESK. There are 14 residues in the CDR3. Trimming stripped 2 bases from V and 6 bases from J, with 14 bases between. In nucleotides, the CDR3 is TGTGCCAGCAGCCAAATAACTGGGGCAGTCGAGCAGTACTTC. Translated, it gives CASSQITGAVEQYF.

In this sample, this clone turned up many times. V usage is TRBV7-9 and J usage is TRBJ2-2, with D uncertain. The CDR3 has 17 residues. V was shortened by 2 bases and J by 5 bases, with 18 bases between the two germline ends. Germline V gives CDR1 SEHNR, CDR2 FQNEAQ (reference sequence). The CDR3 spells CASSLPPLRVWTGELFF. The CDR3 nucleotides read TGTGCCAGCAGCTTACCACCCCTCCGGGTGTGGACCGGGGAGCTGTTTTTT.

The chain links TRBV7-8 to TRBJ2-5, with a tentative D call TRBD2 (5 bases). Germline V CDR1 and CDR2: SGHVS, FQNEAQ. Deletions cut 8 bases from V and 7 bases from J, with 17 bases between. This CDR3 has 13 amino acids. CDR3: CASGSMEAGTQYF. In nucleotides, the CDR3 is TGTGCCAGCGGCTCAATGGAGGCGGGGACCCAGTACTTC. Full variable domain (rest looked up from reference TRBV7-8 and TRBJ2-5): GAGVSQSPRYKVAKRGQDVALRCDPISGHVSLFWYQQALGQGPEFLTYFQNEAQLDKSGLPSDRFFAERPEGSVSTLKIQRTQQEDSAVYLCASGSMEAGTQYFGPGTRLLVL.

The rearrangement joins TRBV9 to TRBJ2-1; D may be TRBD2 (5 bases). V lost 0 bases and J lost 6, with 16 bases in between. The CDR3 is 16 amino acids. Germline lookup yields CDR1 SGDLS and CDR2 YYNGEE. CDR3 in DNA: TGTGCCAGCAGCGTAGGGTCGCCCAGACTAACCAATGAGCAGTTCTTC. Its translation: CASSVGSPRLTNEQFF.

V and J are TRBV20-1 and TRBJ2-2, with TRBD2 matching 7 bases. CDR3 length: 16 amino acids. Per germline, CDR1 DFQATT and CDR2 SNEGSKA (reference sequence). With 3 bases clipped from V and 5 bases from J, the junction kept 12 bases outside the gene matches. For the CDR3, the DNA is TGCAGTGCTAGTGCGGGACTAACCGTTCGGACCGGGGAGCTGTTTTTT. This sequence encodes CSASAGLTVRTGELFF.

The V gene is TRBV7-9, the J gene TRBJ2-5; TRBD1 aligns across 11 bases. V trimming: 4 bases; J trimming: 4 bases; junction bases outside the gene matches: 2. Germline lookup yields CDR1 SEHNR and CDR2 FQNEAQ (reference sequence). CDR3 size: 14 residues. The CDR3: CASSSDRGLETQYF. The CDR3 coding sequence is TGTGCCAGCAGCTCGGACAGGGGGCTAGAGACCCAGTACTTC.

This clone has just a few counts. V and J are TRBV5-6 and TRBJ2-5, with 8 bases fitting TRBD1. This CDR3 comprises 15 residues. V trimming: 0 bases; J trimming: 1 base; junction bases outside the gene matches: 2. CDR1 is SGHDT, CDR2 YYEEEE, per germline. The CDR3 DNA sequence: TGTGCCAGCAGCTTGGTTGGACAGGGCCAAGAGACCCAGTACTTC. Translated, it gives CASSLVGQGQETQYF.

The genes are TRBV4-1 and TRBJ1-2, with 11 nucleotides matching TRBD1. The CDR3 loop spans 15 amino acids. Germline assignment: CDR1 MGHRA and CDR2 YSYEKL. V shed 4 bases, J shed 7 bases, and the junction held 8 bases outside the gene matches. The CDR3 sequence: CASSLHGQGAFGYTF. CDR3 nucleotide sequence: TGCGCCAGCAGCCTCCACGGACAGGGGGCGTTTGGCTACACCTTC.

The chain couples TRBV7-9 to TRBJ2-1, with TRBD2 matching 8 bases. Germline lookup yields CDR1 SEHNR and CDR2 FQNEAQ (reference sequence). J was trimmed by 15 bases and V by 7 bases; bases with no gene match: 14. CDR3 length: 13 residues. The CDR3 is CASNPPMTSEWFF. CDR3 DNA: TGTGCCAGCAATCCCCCAATGACTAGCGAGTGGTTCTTC.

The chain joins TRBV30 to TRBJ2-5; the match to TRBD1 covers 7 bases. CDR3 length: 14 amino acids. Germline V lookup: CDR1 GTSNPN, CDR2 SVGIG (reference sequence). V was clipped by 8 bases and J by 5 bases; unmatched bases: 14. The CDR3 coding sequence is TGTGCCCAGGGAAGCAGGGGGTTAGGGGAGACCCAGTACTTC. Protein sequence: CAQGSRGLGETQYF.

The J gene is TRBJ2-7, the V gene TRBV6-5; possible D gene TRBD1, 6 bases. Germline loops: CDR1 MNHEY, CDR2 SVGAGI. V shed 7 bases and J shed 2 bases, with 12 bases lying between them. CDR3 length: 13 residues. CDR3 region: CASIGQTAYEQYF. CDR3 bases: TGTGCCAGCATCGGACAGACTGCCTACGAGCAGTACTTC.

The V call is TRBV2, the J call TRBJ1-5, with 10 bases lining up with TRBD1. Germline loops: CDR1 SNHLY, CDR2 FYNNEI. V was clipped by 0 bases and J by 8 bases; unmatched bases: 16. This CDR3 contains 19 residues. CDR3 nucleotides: TGTGCCAGCAGTGAAGCCGTACCCGAGCCGGGACAGGGGCATAAGCCCCAGCATTTT. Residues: CASSEAVPEPGQGHKPQHF.

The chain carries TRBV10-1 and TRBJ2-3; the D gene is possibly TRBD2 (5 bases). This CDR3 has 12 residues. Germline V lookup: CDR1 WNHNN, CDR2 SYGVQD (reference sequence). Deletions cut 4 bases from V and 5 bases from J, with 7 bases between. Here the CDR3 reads CASSVAGDTQYF. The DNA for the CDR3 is TGCGCCAGCAGTGTTGCGGGAGATACGCAGTATTTT.

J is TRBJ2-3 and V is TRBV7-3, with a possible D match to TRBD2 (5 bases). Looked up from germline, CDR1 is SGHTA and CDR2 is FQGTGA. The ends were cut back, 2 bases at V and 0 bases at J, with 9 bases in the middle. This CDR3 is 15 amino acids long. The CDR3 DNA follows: TGTGCCAGCAGCTTACGGGATTCTAGCACAGATACGCAGTATTTT. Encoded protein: CASSLRDSSTDTQYF. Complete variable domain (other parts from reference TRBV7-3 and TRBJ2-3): GAGVSQTPSNKVTEKGKYVELRCDPISGHTALYWYRQSLGQGPEFLIYFQGTGAADDSGLPNDRFFAVRPEGSVSTLKIQRTERGDSAVYLCASSLRDSSTDTQYFGPGTRLTVL.

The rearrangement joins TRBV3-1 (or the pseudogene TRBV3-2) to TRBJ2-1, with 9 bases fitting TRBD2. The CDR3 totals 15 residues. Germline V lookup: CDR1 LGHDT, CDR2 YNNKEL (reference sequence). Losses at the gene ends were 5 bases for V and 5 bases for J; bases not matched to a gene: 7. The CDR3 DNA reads TGTGCCAGCAGCAGACCGGGACTAGCTGACAATGAGCAGTTCTTC. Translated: CASSRPGLADNEQFF.

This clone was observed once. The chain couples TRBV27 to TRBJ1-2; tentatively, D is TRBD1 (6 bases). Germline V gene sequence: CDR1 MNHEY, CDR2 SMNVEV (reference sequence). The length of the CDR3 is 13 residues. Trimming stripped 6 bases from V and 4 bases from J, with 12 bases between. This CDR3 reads CASSRGALYGYTF. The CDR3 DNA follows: TGTGCCAGCAGCCGGGGGGCCCTCTATGGCTACACCTTC.

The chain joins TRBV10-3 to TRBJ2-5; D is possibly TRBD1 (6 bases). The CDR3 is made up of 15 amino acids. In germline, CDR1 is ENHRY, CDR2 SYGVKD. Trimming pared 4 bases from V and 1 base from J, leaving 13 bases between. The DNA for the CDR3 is TGTGCCATCAGTGCCTGGACAGAGACCCAAGAGACCCAGTACTTC. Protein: CAISAWTETQETQYF.